The clone carrying this TCR beta chain is medium-sized by frequency. Its antigen is as yet unknown. The data are from a study of CXCR3-negative and CXCR3-positive naive CD8 T cells. Study observations and caveats: TRB CDR3s of CXCR3-positive naive cells were more hydrophobic than those of CXCR3-negative naive cells.

The CDR3 runs to 15 residues. Germline CDR1 SGDLS, CDR2 YYNGEE. The study made its TRB cDNA libraries by 5' RACE, adding UMI labels. TCRdb reprocessed the 5' RACE reads and reports one entry per CDR3 protein, with no DNA. The table lists under 7,000 distinct CDR3 sequences. This TCR derives from a human donor in good health. Some clones in this sample may be carry-over from other donors' samples. V is TRBV9 and J is TRBJ1-1; with no DNA, the TCRdb D assignment of TRBD1 cannot be verified. The sequencing input was naive CXCR3+ CD8+ T cells from blood. Stated subset: CD45RO-CCR7+CD27+CD95- naive CD8+ T cells expressing CXCR3 (TNR3+). The CDR3 region is CASSAEAGGSTEAFF.